The following is a T cell receptor beta chain sequence with its context. Its matching antigen is unknown. This sample stems from a study of Ad26.COV2.S vaccination and SARS-CoV-2 variants. Overall study: The donor participated in the COV1001 trial, in its Ad26.COV2.S arm. Recipients of Ad26.COV2.S got it intramuscularly, once or twice 56 days apart.

Clones were sequenced by immunoSEQ multiplex PCR, and TCRdb holds only the in-frame ones, with some missing. The sample consists of hundreds of thousands of clones, around 90% of them appearing once. CDR3 length equals 12 residues. V was pared by 5 bases and J by 10 bases, with 6 bases of the junction left unmatched. Germline V gene lookup returns CDR1 SGHTA and CDR2 FQGNSA. Described treatment: approximately 18 received Ad26.COV2.S at low or high dose, single or two shots; 5 received placebo; per-sample allocation not given. Repertoires come from day 63 after the first vaccine or placebo injection. Notes on the study in general: Substantial post-vaccination breadth of spike-specific CD8+ and CD4+ T cell responses was reported. People given the vaccine had a wider spike-specific TCR breadth than placebo recipients did.

The chain uses TRBV7-2 and TRBJ2-7, with 9 bases matching TRBD2. The sequence derives from a person between 18 and 59 years old who received the Ad26.COV2.S COVID-19 vaccine or a placebo. The material was peripheral blood, obtained in a trial of Ad26.COV2.S vaccine versus placebo. CDR3 sequence reads: CASSLTSGRQYF. DNA of the CDR3: TGTGCCAGCAGCCTCACTAGCGGGCGCCAGTACTTC.